One and the same sample provided the 7 T cell receptor beta chains below, sequenced in a study of T cells in tuberculosis. The repertoire was sequenced with immunoSEQ multiplex PCR; TCRdb's copy has only in-frame clones and lacks some. The table records roughly 31,000 clones, about 83% of them present only once. Indicated time point: new active TB diagnosis, blood taken before or within 7 days of starting treatment. Material: PBMCs, obtained at tuberculosis diagnosis. The receptors stem from an adult with tuberculosis.

This clone has just one count. A junction end diverges from the germline sequence, so it may reflect a read error. The chain uses TRBV4-2 and TRBJ2-5, with TRBD2 matching 7 bases. Per the germline V gene, CDR1 is LGHNA and CDR2 is YNFKEQ. The CDR3 runs 17 residues. The CDR3 DNA reads TGTGCCAGCAGCCAAGATGCGGCTAGCGGTCGACAAGGGACCCAGTACTTC. The encoded protein is CASSQDAASGRQGTQYF.

J is TRBJ2-1 and V is TRBV7-7, with D maybe TRBD2 (6 bases). V was clipped by 3 bases and J by 0 bases, with 9 bases between them. The CDR3 spans 15 residues. Per the germline V gene, CDR1 is SSHAT and CDR2 is FNYEAQ (reference sequence). The CDR3 here is CASSLGLSSYNEQFF. For the CDR3, the DNA is TGTGCCAGCAGCTTGGGACTCAGCTCCTACAATGAGCAGTTCTTC.

The V gene is TRBV11-2, the J gene TRBJ2-3; no reliable D call. V was clipped by 5 bases and J by 2 bases, with 5 bases between them. Germline-derived CDR1 and CDR2 are SGHAT and FQNNGV. The CDR3 is 12 amino acids. CDR3 nucleotides: TGTGCCAGCAGCCCTTTCACAGATACGCAGTATTTT. This gives the protein CASSPFTDTQYF.

This rearrangement joins TRBV7-8 to TRBJ2-3; D not resolved. Trimming left V 0 bases short and J 4 bases short, with 5 bases between. CDR1 is SGHVS and CDR2 is FQNEAQ in the germline V gene. This CDR3 has 13 amino acids. This CDR3 reads CASSLARADTQYF. DNA of the CDR3: TGTGCCAGCAGCTTAGCGCGAGCAGATACGCAGTATTTT. Drawing the rest from reference TRBV7-8 and TRBJ2-3, the complete variable domain is GAGVSQSPRYKVAKRGQDVALRCDPISGHVSLFWYQQALGQGPEFLTYFQNEAQLDKSGLPSDRFFAERPEGSVSTLKIQRTQQEDSAVYLCASSLARADTQYFGPGTRLTVL.

This clone was seen a single time. The rearrangement uses TRBV6-1 and TRBJ2-7, with a possible D match to TRBD2 (5 bases). V was pared by 11 bases and J by 7 bases, with 18 bases between. CDR1 is MNHNS and CDR2 is SASEGT in the germline V gene. The CDR3 is 12 residues long. The CDR3, as DNA: TGTGCCCTCCACCTATCTCGGGGTGAGCAGTACTTC. Its translation is CALHLSRGEQYF.

The J gene is TRBJ2-3, the V gene TRBV5-1, with D possibly being TRBD2 (6 bases). The germline CDR1 and CDR2 sequences are SGHRS and YFSETQ. The CDR3 is 16 residues long. The V gene lost 4 bases and the J gene lost 1 base, with 16 bases spanning the gap. CDR3 residues: CASSPRLVRGTDTQYF. CDR3 DNA sequence: TGCGCCAGCAGCCCCAGACTAGTGCGGGGCACAGATACGCAGTATTTT.

This clone was detected once. V gene TRBV7-9 combines with J gene TRBJ1-2; TRBD1 is a possible D gene (5 bases). The germline V gene encodes CDR1 SEHNR and CDR2 FQNEAQ (reference sequence). The CDR3 spans 14 residues. Trimming cost V 4 bases and J 7 bases, with 16 bases left between them. CDR3 in amino acids: CASSSTHRGFGYTF. CDR3 sequence (DNA): TGTGCCAGCAGCTCAACCCATAGGGGTTTTGGCTACACCTTC.